This TCR beta chain was recorded in a study of T cell responses to AZD1222 COVID-19 vaccine. V lost 3 bases and J 0 bases, leaving 11 bases between the germline ends. This CDR3 is built from 15 residues. CDR1 and CDR2 (germline): LNHDA, SQIVND (reference sequence). Clones were sequenced by immunoSEQ multiplex PCR, and TCRdb holds only the in-frame ones, with some missing. The sample carries around 76,000 clones, 84% recorded once. The source material was peripheral blood, sampled on day 0 of AZD1222 vaccination. The chain has TRBV19 and TRBJ2-5; the D is unclear. This sequence originates from an adult in good health. The CDR3 DNA follows: TGTGCCAGTAGTATGATCGGACGGTACCAAGAGACCCAGTACTTC. Translated, it gives CASSMIGRYQETQYF.